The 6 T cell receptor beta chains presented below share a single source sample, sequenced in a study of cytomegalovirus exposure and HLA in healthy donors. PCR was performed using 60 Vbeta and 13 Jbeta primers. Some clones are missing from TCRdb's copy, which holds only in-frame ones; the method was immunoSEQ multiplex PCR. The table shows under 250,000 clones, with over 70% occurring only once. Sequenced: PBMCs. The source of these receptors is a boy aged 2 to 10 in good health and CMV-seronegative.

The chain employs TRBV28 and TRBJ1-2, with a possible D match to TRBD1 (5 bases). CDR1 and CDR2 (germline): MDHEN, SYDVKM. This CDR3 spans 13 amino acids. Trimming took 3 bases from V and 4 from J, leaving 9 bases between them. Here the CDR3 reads CASSLGQSYGYTF. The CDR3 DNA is TGTGCCAGCAGTTTGGGGCAGAGCTATGGCTACACCTTC.

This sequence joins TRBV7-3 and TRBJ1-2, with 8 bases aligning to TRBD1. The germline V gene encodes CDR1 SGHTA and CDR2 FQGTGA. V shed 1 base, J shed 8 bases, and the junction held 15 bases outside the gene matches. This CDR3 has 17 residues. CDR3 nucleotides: TGTGCCAGCAGCTTAAACCCCCAGGGACAGGACCTTAGAGGCTACACCTTC. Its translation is CASSLNPQGQDLRGYTF.

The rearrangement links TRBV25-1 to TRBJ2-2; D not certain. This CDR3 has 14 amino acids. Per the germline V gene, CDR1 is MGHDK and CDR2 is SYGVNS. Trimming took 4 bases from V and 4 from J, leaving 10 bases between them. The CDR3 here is CASSGVPGTGELFF. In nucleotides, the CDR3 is TGTGCCAGCAGTGGCGTCCCGGGCACCGGGGAGCTGTTTTTT.

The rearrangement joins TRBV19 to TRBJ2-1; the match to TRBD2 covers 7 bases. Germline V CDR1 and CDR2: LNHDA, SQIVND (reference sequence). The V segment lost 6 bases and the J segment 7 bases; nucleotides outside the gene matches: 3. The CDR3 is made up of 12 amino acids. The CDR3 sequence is CASRTGGNEQFF. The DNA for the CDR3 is TGTGCCAGTAGGACGGGAGGTAATGAGCAGTTCTTC.

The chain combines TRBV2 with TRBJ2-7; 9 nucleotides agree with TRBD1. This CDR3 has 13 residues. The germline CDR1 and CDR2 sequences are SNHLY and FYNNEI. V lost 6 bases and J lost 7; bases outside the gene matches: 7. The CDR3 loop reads CASRRDREGEQYF. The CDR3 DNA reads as TGTGCCAGCAGACGGGACAGGGAAGGAGAGCAGTACTTC.

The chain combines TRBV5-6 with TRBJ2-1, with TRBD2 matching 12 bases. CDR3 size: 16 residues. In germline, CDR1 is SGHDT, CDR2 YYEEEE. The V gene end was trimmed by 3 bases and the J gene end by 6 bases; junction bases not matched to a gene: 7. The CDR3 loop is CASSSLAGGPSNEQFF. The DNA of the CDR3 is TGTGCCAGCAGCTCCCTAGCGGGAGGGCCGAGCAATGAGCAGTTCTTC.